Listed here is a single TCR beta chain. What antigen it recognizes has not been identified. Base quality data are lacking; no much larger clone is found one base away. The sample belongs to a study of cytomegalovirus exposure and HLA in healthy donors (dated by TCRdb to 2017 to 2019). Concerning the study at large: An earlier analysis of several hundred of the donors reported about 290 Gb of sequence data and 100 million to 130 million unique TCR beta sequences from some 180 million T cells. In the later analysis, no new phenotypic data were used to find candidate immune exposures; instead, reliance was placed on TCR beta sequences and their occurrence across donors. A later genetic analysis took genome-wide SNP genotypes for about 60% of the roughly 670 donors and used that subset as a discovery cohort. In a later analysis, previously published TCR beta repertoires from roughly 710 donors were re-analyzed and high-resolution HLA genotyping was added so that TCR occurrence patterns could be studied. The study used immunosequencing to profile the T cell repertoires of several hundred subjects and linked those repertoires to cytomegalovirus serostatus. Alongside the repertoire data, information on donor age, sex, ethnicity and CMV serostatus was compiled. In an earlier analysis of 587 of the donors, high-throughput TCR beta sequencing was used to judge whether each TCR beta V gene segment behaved as functional or pseudogenic. To predict cytomegalovirus infection status, the study combined high-throughput TCR immunosequencing, statistical association of individual TCRs with disease status, and machine learning. The study was designed to test whether signatures of past pathogen exposure could be identified by cataloging public T cell receptors. HLA typing covered class I and class II loci at four-digit resolution. Four to six DR-DQ haplotypes were handled as single units for association and clustering, since linkage in the cohort was strong. Across 398 genotyped donors of the cohort, an average of roughly 200,000 unique TCR beta nucleotide sequences per donor were sequenced, and around 19% of those sequences were non-productive. Typing coverage differed by locus: A, B, C, DRB1 and DQB1 were typed in roughly 629-630 donors, DQA1 in around 500, DPA1 in roughly 590, and DPB1 in around 440. Approximately 310 gigabases of sequencing data and some 85 million unique TCR sequences were included in an early release covering under 650 HLA-typed donors. All discovery cohort repertoires had been generated on a single sequencing platform. In addition to the first cohort of approximately 670 subjects, a separate validation cohort of 120 different subjects was used. Among the approximately 400 genotyped donors, around 81% belonged to the genetic ancestry cluster associated with self-reported Caucasian donors. General findings and caveats noted by the study authors: A later genetic analysis associated a missense DCLRE1C variant with V-gene and J-gene trimming of TCR beta chains, and an independent cohort replicated the association. Some IMGT-functional V segments, including TRBV6-2 and TRBV6-3, could not be distinguished by the 87-base-pair reads and were therefore excluded. Most TCR sequences were observed very rarely across donors, whereas some public TCRs were present in many individuals. According to a later analysis, parvovirus B19, influenza, CMV and Epstein-Barr virus appeared linked to several top co-occurrence clusters. Immune exposure information for the cohort was limited to CMV serostatus. The classifier was reported to diagnose cytomegalovirus status with high specificity and sensitivity in both the original and validation cohorts. According to the authors, the approach could potentially be generalized to other disease states and immunological phenotypes. The cohort was sequenced for TCR beta chains only, and without alpha or paired-chain data the features that could be detected were limited. In a later analysis, 16,951 TCR beta sequences were associated with specific HLA alleles at a false discovery rate of 0.05. A further reported finding was that TCR beta sequences accurately predicted the HLA-A and HLA-B alleles for most subjects in the first cohort. In vitro tests confirmed that three of the cytomegalovirus-associated TCR beta chains recognize cytomegalovirus antigens. The earlier analysis of about 600 of the donors excluded seventeen rarely observed V segments, including chromosome 9 orphons, because counts were too low. A later genetic analysis reported fewer N-insertions in productive TCRs among donors in an Asian-associated ancestry cluster than the roughly 700-donor mean. An earlier analysis of approximately 570 of the donors showed that most TCR beta V segments appeared in productive rearrangements either about 87% or about 30% of the time, which broadly matched IMGT annotations. When HLA alleles, especially DR and DQ, strongly co-occurred, attributing TCR associations to individual alleles was difficult. HLA typing was unavailable for some donors at each locus, so association tests used only the typed subset. In a later analysis, the rate of TCR association differed among HLA loci, with DRB1 alleles having the most associated TCRs and HLA-C alleles having the fewest. Linkage disequilibrium might explain the correlated functional status among segregating V segments, but an unknown experimental factor could not be ruled out. A later analysis found that most CMV-associated TCR beta chains appeared HLA-restricted, with HLA associations seemingly driven largely by CMV exposure. A total of about 150 TCR beta chains were listed by the study as associated with cytomegalovirus. A later analysis found that HLA-associated TCR beta chains were more clonally expanded and had lower generation probabilities than equally common non-associated chains. A cluster of highly shared sequence variants was judged likely to be a technical artifact of the sequencing pipeline. Sequencing depth was assumed to be roughly uniform across donors in the presence/absence analyses, though that assumption may not hold.

The library was built by means of the immunoSEQ multiplex PCR assay. A mixture of 60 forward primers for TCR Vbeta segments and 13 reverse primers for TCR Jbeta segments was used in the multiplex PCR. A multiplex PCR assay on genomic DNA amplified the CDR3 region of rearranged TCR beta genes. The Illumina HiSeq System was used to sequence the amplified TCR beta libraries as 87-base-pair reads. Under the source paper's analysis protocol: A later analysis counted tens of millions of unique TCR beta chains across the 650 to 700 repertoires, and roughly 9.9 million of these chains were shared by at least two donors. Raw reads were error-corrected and collapsed into unique sequences by a nearest-neighbor algorithm in which closely related sequences were merged to remove PCR and sequencing errors. Alignment of CDR3 sequences to IMGT reference sequences was used to assign V, D and J gene segments. For a sequence to be retained, a match of at least six nucleotides was required to both a V gene segment and a J gene segment. A rearrangement counted as productive if the CDR3 had no stop codons and remained in frame with V and J, and every other rearrangement counted as non-productive. CDR3 was defined by IMGT convention, running from the second conserved V-encoded cysteine to the conserved J-encoded phenylalanine. Sequences without an unambiguous match to a single V gene segment were excluded from the earlier analysis of 500 to 700 of the donors. An earlier analysis of several hundred of the donors called V segments functional above 56.7% productive rearrangements and segregating when the between-donor standard deviation exceeded 5%. To diagnose cytomegalovirus status from the catalog of TCR beta chain sequences, a statistical classification framework was built. A later analysis assigned V and J genes by comparing TCR nucleotide sequences with IMGT/GENE-DB human TR gene sequences. Using the TCRdist pipeline, a later analysis assigned CDR3 sequences along with most-parsimonious VDJ recombination scenarios. In a later analysis, every TCR beta chain was defined by the combination of its CDR3 amino acid sequence and its V-gene family, and reads without a unique V-gene family were dropped. In a later analysis, several hundred highly shared, low-generation-probability nucleotide sequences were removed to address suspected cross-contamination and a sequencing artifact. In a later analysis, a clonal expansion index for each public chain was calculated from normalized within-repertoire ranks of inferred template counts. In a later analysis, generation probabilities were computed with a VDJ recombination model fitted to out-of-frame rearrangements, and the resulting probabilities were checked against IGoR. A later analysis scored TCR-TCR, TCR-HLA and TCR-CMV co-occurrence with hypergeometric tests, applying a repertoire-size bias correction to TCR pairs. In a later analysis, false discovery rates were estimated by permuting HLA or CMV assignments 20 times. A later analysis grouped co-occurring TCRs with DBSCAN, adding TCRdist sequence similarity when clustering within HLA-allele-positive subsets. For co-occurrence clustering, repertoires with fewer than 30,000 or more than 120,000 public chains were excluded, along with roughly 5 repertoires with anomalous nucleotide sharing. Drawn from immuneACCESS, this table holds only the in-frame rearrangements with V and J called that TCRdb kept. Clones are partly lost; checked studies trace under half to an unresolved V gene and leave the rest unexplained. The V and J calls and clone size are taken from that table; D and trimming were inferred from the DNA. The table for this sample lists some 90,000 clones; approximately 72% of them were counted only once. The ten largest account for roughly 14% of the sample.

The cohort consisted of 670 or so healthy bone marrow donors. All cohort members were sampled while nominally healthy, although unrecorded immune exposures were likely present. The donor tested CMV seropositive and was one of the 289 seropositive cohort members. A peripheral blood sample was provided by each donor, and peripheral blood mononuclear cells were used for TCR beta sequencing. The Qiagen DNeasy Blood Extraction Kit was used to extract genomic DNA from the blood cell samples. CDR1 and CDR2 are drawn from the germline V gene: MNHNS, SASEGT. The CDR3 covers 14 residues, taking in both the cysteine and the phenylalanine. CDR3 DNA is the only sequence kept; it has 42 bases, read in frame from the first base. V lost 1 base and J lost 0 bases; the stretch between them is 6 bases long.

Sample: PBMCs. Recombination joined TRBV6-1 with TRBJ1-2, with the D segment identity uncertain. The source is a woman in her seventies in good health and CMV-seropositive. The CDR3 protein is CASSEGTANYGYTF. The DNA reads TGTGCCAGCAGTGAAGGTACAGCTAACTATGGCTACACCTTC.